This T cell receptor (beta chain) is drawn from a study of shared clonotypes between healthy human individuals. Naive CD8 cells, CD45RO-negative and positively selected for CCR7, excluded terminally differentiated effector memory CD45RA+ cells. The V and J ends lost 2 bases and 6 bases, in that order; junction bases with no gene match: 8. This CDR3 contains 16 residues. Per germline, CDR1 MNHEY and CDR2 SVGAGI. Method: immunoSEQ multiplex PCR; TCRdb's copy keeps in-frame clones and lacks some. The repertoire includes around 2,000,000 clones, about 95% of them detected once, and 1.2% sits in the top ten. For this clone: The antigen remains undetermined.

Findings and limits, study-wide: Non-shared clonotypes displayed generation probabilities falling below those of clonotypes present in all four donors. Blood was the only sampled material, and tissue repertoires likely differ.

The sequence came from a man in his late teens or twenties in good health. Specimen: naive CD8+ T cells sorted from blood. The rearrangement uses TRBV6-5 and TRBJ2-1, with 9 bases that match TRBD1. DNA for the CDR3: TGTGCCAGCAGTTACCCCCCGGGACAGGGAACCAATGAGCAGTTCTTC. Translation: CASSYPPGQGTNEQFF.